This paragraph covers one T cell receptor (beta chain) sequence. Seattle's cohort entered during active infection and was followed longitudinally. Looked up from germline, CDR1 is MNHEY and CDR2 is SMNVEV (reference sequence). The CDR3 is 14 residues long. V shed 9 bases, J shed 1 base, and the junction held 8 bases outside the gene matches. Authors' analysis steps: Estimation of nucleated cell counts relied on the amplification of reference gene primers. Data came from immunoSEQ multiplex PCR; TCRdb stores just in-frame clones and leaves some out. That table furnishes V, J and clone size, whereas the DNA furnished D and trimming. The sample shows 300,000 to 350,000 clones, approximately 90% of them seen only once. This sample was taken from a study of blood T cell repertoires in COVID-19. Looking at the study overall: Whether acute or convalescent, the COVID-19 samples came from the United States, Italy and Spain. Sources were T cells, B-cell-depleted T cells, or PBMCs; the material itself was cDNA or gDNA.

Material: peripheral blood. This TCR was recovered from a man between 25 and 39 years old with COVID-19, enrolled during active disease. The chain couples TRBV27 to TRBJ1-1, with TRBD1 matching over 7 bases. CDR3 residues: CARYHRQGNTEAFF. The CDR3 nucleotides read TGTGCCAGGTACCATCGACAGGGGAACACTGAAGCTTTCTTT.